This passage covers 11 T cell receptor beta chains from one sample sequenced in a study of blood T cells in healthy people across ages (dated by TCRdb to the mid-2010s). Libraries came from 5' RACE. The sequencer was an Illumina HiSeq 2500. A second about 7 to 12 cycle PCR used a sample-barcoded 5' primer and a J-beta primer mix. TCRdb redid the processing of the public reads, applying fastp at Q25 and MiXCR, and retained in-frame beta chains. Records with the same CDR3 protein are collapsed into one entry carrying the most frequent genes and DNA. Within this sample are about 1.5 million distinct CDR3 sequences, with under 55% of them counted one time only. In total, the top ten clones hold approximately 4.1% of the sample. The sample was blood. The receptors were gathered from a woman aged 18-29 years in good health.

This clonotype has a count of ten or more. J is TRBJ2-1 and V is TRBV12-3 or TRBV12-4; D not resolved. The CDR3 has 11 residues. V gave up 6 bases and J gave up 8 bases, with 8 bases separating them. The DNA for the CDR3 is TGTGCCAGCAGGCTCAGTCATGAGCAGTTCTTC. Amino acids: CASRLSHEQFF.

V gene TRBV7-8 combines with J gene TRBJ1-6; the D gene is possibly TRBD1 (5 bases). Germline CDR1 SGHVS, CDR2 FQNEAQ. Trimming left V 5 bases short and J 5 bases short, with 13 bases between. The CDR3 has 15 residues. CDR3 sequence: CASSQSGTNNSPLHF. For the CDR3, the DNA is TGTGCCAGCAGCCAATCCGGGACCAATAATTCACCCCTCCACTTT.

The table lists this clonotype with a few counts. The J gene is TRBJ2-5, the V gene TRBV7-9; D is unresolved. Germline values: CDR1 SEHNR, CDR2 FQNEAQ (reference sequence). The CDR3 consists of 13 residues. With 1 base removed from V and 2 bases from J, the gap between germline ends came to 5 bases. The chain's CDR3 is CASSLEDQETQYF. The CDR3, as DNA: TGTGCCAGCAGCTTAGAGGATCAAGAGACCCAGTACTTC.

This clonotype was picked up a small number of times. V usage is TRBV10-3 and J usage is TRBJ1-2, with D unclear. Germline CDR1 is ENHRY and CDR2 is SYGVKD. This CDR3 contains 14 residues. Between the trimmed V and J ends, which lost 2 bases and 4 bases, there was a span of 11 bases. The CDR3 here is CAISETPGPYGYTF. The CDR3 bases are TGTGCCATCAGTGAGACCCCAGGCCCCTATGGCTACACCTTC.

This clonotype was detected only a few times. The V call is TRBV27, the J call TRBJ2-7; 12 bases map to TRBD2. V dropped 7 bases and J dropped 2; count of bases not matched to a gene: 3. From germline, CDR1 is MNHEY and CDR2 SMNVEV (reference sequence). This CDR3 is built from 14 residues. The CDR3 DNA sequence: TGTGCCAGCAAGACTAGCGGGAGCACCTACGAGCAGTACTTC. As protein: CASKTSGSTYEQYF.

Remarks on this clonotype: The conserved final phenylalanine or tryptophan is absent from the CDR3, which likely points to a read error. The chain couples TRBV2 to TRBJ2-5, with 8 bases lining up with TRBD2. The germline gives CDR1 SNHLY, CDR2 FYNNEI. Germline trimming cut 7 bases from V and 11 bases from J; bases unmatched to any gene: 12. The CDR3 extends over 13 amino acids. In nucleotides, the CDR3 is TGTGCCAGCATTAGCGGGACGGGCAATGAGCAGTACATC. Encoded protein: CASISGTGNEQYI.

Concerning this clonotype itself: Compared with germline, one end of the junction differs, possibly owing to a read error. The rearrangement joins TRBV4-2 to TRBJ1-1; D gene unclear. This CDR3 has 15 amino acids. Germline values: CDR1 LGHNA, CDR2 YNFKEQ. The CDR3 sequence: CANSQEPGLSTEAFF. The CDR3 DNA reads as TGTGCCAACAGCCAAGAGCCGGGCCTGAGTACTGAAGCTTTCTTT.

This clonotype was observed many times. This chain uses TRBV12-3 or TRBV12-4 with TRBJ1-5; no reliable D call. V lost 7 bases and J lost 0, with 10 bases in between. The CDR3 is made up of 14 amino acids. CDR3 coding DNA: TGTGCCAGCACCCAATCTTATAGCAATCAGCCCCAGCATTTT. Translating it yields CASTQSYSNQPQHF.

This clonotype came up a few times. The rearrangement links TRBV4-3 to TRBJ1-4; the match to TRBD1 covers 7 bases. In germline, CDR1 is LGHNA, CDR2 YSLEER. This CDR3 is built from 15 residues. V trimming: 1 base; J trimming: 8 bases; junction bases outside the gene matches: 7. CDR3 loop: CASSQAGTVREKLFF. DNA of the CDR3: TGCGCCAGCAGCCAAGCGGGGACAGTAAGGGAAAAACTGTTTTTT.

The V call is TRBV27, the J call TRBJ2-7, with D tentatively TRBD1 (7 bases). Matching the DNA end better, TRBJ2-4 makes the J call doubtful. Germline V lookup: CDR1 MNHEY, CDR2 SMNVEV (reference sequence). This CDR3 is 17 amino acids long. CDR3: CASPVEGRQGGKNIQYF. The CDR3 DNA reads TGTGCCAGCCCGGTCGAGGGCAGACAGGGAGGCAAAAACATTCAGTACTTC.

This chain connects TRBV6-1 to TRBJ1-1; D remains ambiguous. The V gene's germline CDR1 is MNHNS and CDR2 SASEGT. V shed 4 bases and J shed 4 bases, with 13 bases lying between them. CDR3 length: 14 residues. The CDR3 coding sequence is TGTGCCAGCAGTGTCCCGGGCTACGGCACTGAAGCTTTCTTT. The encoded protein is CASSVPGYGTEAFF.